The next 13 T cell receptor beta chains were all read from a single sample in a study of OX40 agonist ivuxolimab in advanced cancers. Libraries were prepared by immunoSEQ multiplex PCR; TCRdb keeps only in-frame clonotypes and omits some of them. This repertoire shows about 82,000 clones, roughly nine tenths found once; its top ten account for 2.3%. The sample here was CD4+ or CD8+ T cells sorted from blood, taken in a trial of the OX40 agonist ivuxolimab. The receptors originated from an adult with an advanced solid tumor such as melanoma, head and neck, liver or kidney cancer.

V gene TRBV5-1 combines with J gene TRBJ2-7, with a weak D call TRBD2 (7 bases). The CDR3 length is 17 residues. V gave up 7 bases and J gave up 0 bases, with 23 bases separating them. The germline CDR1 and CDR2 sequences are SGHRS and YFSETQ. The CDR3 nucleotides read TGCGCCAGCTACCCGACGGGGGGCTATGCTAGCTCCTACGAGCAGTACTTC. Its protein product is CASYPTGGYASSYEQYF.

V gene TRBV4-1 combines with J gene TRBJ2-7, with 10 bases that match TRBD1. CDR3 size: 17 residues. V was pared by 6 bases and J by 6 bases, with 17 bases of the junction left unmatched. In germline, CDR1 is MGHRA, CDR2 YSYEKL. CDR3 nucleotide sequence: TGCGCCAGCAGACCAAGGTCGGTTACCGGGACAGGGGTCGAGCAGTACTTC. This gives the protein CASRPRSVTGTGVEQYF.

V is TRBV28 and J is TRBJ1-5, with D maybe TRBD1 (6 bases). The CDR3 extends over 16 amino acids. V shed 5 bases and J shed 5 bases, with 19 bases lying between them. CDR1 MDHEN and CDR2 SYDVKM come from the germline V gene. CDR3 sequence (DNA): TGTGCCAGCAGTCCGCCCCTAGGGGGTCGGTATCAGCCCCAGCATTTT. Translating gives CASSPPLGGRYQPQHF. Complete variable domain (other parts from reference TRBV28 and TRBJ1-5): DVKVTQSSRYLVKRTGEKVFLECVQDMDHENMFWYRQDPGLGLRLIYFSYDVKMKEKGDIPEGYSVSREKKERFSLILESASTNQTSMYLCASSPPLGGRYQPQHFGDGTRLSIL.

The chain uses TRBV9 and TRBJ2-1, with unresolved D. V was trimmed by 2 bases and J by 8 bases, leaving 5 bases between them. CDR1 is SGDLS and CDR2 is YYNGEE in the germline V gene. There are 11 residues in the CDR3. In nucleotides, the CDR3 is TGTGCCAGCAGCGTCGCCGATGAGCAGTTCTTC. Translation gives CASSVADEQFF.

This sequence joins TRBV30 and TRBJ2-1, with 8 nucleotides matching TRBD2. The CDR3 consists of 15 residues. The junction had 15 bases not matched to a gene; V was cut back by 8 bases and J by 6 bases. Germline lookup yields CDR1 GTSNPN and CDR2 SVGIG (reference sequence). The CDR3 coding sequence is TGTGCCCTGGGCAGAAGCGGGAGTCTGCCCAATGAGCAGTTCTTC. Protein: CALGRSGSLPNEQFF.

This chain joins TRBV28 and TRBJ2-1; D is possibly TRBD1 (6 bases). Germline CDR1 is MDHEN and CDR2 is SYDVKM. The CDR3 is made up of 16 amino acids. The germline V and J ends were trimmed by 6 bases and 1 base, with 16 bases remaining between them. CDR3 region: CASSVTTGWSYNEQFF. The DNA for the CDR3 is TGTGCCAGCAGCGTAACCACAGGGTGGTCCTACAATGAGCAGTTCTTC.

This chain uses TRBV25-1 with TRBJ1-3; D is undetermined. Per the germline V gene, CDR1 is MGHDK and CDR2 is SYGVNS. Trimming left V 4 bases short and J 0 bases short, with 10 bases between. The CDR3 sequence is 15 residues long. For the CDR3, the DNA is TGTGCCAGCAGTGCCCCGGGGTACTCTGGAAACACCATATATTTT. It is translated as CASSAPGYSGNTIYF.

The V gene is TRBV5-1, the J gene TRBJ2-5, with D maybe TRBD2 (6 bases). V lost 0 bases and J lost 3, with 24 bases in between. Per the germline V gene, CDR1 is SGHRS and CDR2 is YFSETQ. The CDR3 has 19 amino acids. Here the CDR3 DNA reads TGCGCCAGCAGCTTGGGGCCCTCGCGCGGGGAACTGTGGAAAGAGACCCAGTACTTC. This translates into CASSLGPSRGELWKETQYF.

The chain uses TRBV18 and TRBJ1-4; a weak D match, TRBD1 (5 bases). CDR3 length equals 15 residues. CDR1 KGHSH and CDR2 LQKENI come from the germline V gene. V was shortened by 4 bases and J by 3 bases, with 12 bases between the two germline ends. The CDR3 loop reads CASSLTGPPNEKLFF. The CDR3, as DNA: TGTGCCAGCTCACTCACAGGACCCCCTAATGAAAAACTGTTTTTT.

The rearrangement joins TRBV5-1 to TRBJ2-1, with D perhaps TRBD1 (5 bases). Trimming stripped 5 bases from V and 1 base from J, with 10 bases between. This CDR3 comprises 14 residues. Looked up from germline, CDR1 is SGHRS and CDR2 is YFSETQ. Here the CDR3 reads CASSEGASYNEQFF. CDR3 DNA sequence: TGCGCCAGCAGTGAAGGGGCGTCCTACAATGAGCAGTTCTTC.

This clone turned up a few times. The CDR3 is CAWSRFPMPPEAFF. CDR3 bases: TGTGCCTGGAGTAGATTTCCTATGCCCCCTGAAGCTTTCTTT. The J gene is TRBJ1-1, the V gene TRBV30; D gene unclear. V was cut by 2 bases and J by 6 bases, with 16 bases left in between. The CDR3 spans 14 residues. Germline lookup yields CDR1 GTSNPN and CDR2 SVGIG (reference sequence). Combining the CDR3 with reference TRBV30 and TRBJ1-1 gives the whole variable domain SQTIHQWPATLVQPVGSPLSLECTVEGTSNPNLYWYRQAAGRGLQLLFYSVGIGQISSEVPQNLSASRPQDRQFILSSKKLLLSDSGFYLCAWSRFPMPPEAFFGQGTRLTVV.

A note on this clone: One junction end does not reproduce the germline sequence, and a read error may be involved. This chain joins TRBV10-3 and TRBJ1-1; 8 bases agree with TRBD1. The germline CDR1 and CDR2 sequences are ENHRY and SYGVKD. The CDR3 is 13 amino acids. DNA for the CDR3: TGTGCCCTCAGACAGGGGATGAACACTGAAGCTTTCTTT. It encodes CALRQGMNTEAFF.

This sequence joins TRBV28 and TRBJ2-3; D is unclear. V lost 3 bases, J lost 3 bases, and 7 bases lay in between. In germline, CDR1 is MDHEN, CDR2 SYDVKM. This CDR3 region has 13 residues. The CDR3 coding sequence is TGTGCCAGCAGTTTGGCATATACAGATACGCAGTATTTT. Protein product: CASSLAYTDTQYF. Based on the CDR3 plus reference TRBV28 and TRBJ2-3, the full variable domain is DVKVTQSSRYLVKRTGEKVFLECVQDMDHENMFWYRQDPGLGLRLIYFSYDVKMKEKGDIPEGYSVSREKKERFSLILESASTNQTSMYLCASSLAYTDTQYFGPGTRLTVL.